This is a list of T cell receptor beta chains from one sample in a study of blood T cell repertoires in COVID-19. The repertoire was sequenced with immunoSEQ multiplex PCR; TCRdb's copy has only in-frame clones and lacks some. The table lists about 120,000 clones, 85% of them singletons. The sample comprised peripheral blood. Receptor source: a man of 80 years or more with acute or convalescent COVID-19. CDR3s include the opening cysteine and the closing phenylalanine or tryptophan. D genes are given only for firm matches. Rows may omit the clone size; those that give it use once, few, many or a size class.

TRBV19,.,.,TRBJ2-1,TGTGCCAGTAGTATCGGAGCGGTTTCGATCTACAATGAGCAGTTCTTC,CASSIGAVSIYNEQFF
TRBV19,TRBD1,.,TRBJ2-1,TGTGCCAGTAGTCGCGCACAACAGTGGGACAGGGGGCTGAATGAGCAGTTCTTC,CASSRAQQWDRGLNEQFF
TRBV18,.,.,TRBJ1-5,TGTGCCAGCTCACCCGGTCCGGAGGACAATCAGCCCCAGCATTTT,CASSPGPEDNQPQHF
TRBV24-1,.,once,TRBJ2-7,TGTGCCACCAGTGATTCCGGAGCTTCGCGGCAGTACTTC,CATSDSGASRQYF
TRBV19,TRBD1,.,TRBJ1-5,TGTGCCACCCTCGACAGGGTCGATCAGCCCCAGCATTTT,CATLDRVDQPQHF
TRBV5-1,TRBD1,.,TRBJ1-2,TGCGCCAGCAGACGAGACAGGGCTGGCAACTATGGCTACACCTTC,CASRRDRAGNYGYTF
TRBV6-5,.,.,TRBJ1-5,TGTGCCAGCAGTTACCCGGACTCACTAGAGCCCCAGCATTTT,CASSYPDSLEPQHF
TRBV27,TRBD1,.,TRBJ1-2,TGTGCCAGCAGTACACGGACAGGGATCTATGGCTACACCTTC,CASSTRTGIYGYTF
TRBV7-3,TRBD1,.,TRBJ1-2,TGTGCCAGCAGCTCGAACCGGGACAGGGGGCTGGACTATGGCTACACCTTC,CASSSNRDRGLDYGYTF
TRBV6-5,.,.,TRBJ2-1,TGTGCCAGCAGTTACTCGGGGGGAGGAGAGTTCTTC,CASSYSGGGEFF
TRBV21-1,.,.,TRBJ1-2,TGTGCCAGCAGCAAAGAGGGAGTCTATGGCTACACCTTC,CASSKEGVYGYTF
TRBV7-9,TRBD2,.,TRBJ2-5,TGTGCCAGCAGCTCAAGCGGGGCGGAGACCCAGTACTTC,CASSSSGAETQYF
TRBV6-7,TRBD1,.,TRBJ1-3,TGTGCCAGCAGTGTTACGACAGACAGGGTGGGAGGAAACACCATATATTTT,CASSVTTDRVGGNTIYF
TRBV3-1/TRBV3-2,.,.,TRBJ2-5,TGTGCCAGCAGCCAAGATCTGACCCCGAGGGTGTACTTC,CASSQDLTPRVYF
TRBV5-6,.,.,TRBJ1-5,TGTGCCAGCAGCTTTCGACAGAATAACAATCAGCCCCAGCATTTT,CASSFRQNNNQPQHF
TRBV6-5,.,.,TRBJ1-1,TGTGCCAGCATCGACAGGAGCGCTGAAGCTTTCTTT,CASIDRSAEAFF
TRBV7-2,TRBD1,.,TRBJ2-1,TGTGCCAGCAGCTCCTCTTCAGGGGGCAATGAGCAGTTCTTC,CASSSSSGGNEQFF
TRBV5-1,.,.,TRBJ1-6,TGCGCCAGCAGCTTGCTCGAGGGAAATTCACCCCTCCACTTT,CASSLLEGNSPLHF
TRBV13,TRBD1,.,TRBJ2-1,TGTGCCAGCCACACCGGACAGGGCGGGACGGGGGAGTCCTACAATGAGCAGTTCTTC,CASHTGQGGTGESYNEQFF
TRBV27,.,.,TRBJ1-5,TGTGCCAGCAGTAGGGCTACAGGCGGCAATCAGCCCCAGCATTTT,CASSRATGGNQPQHF
TRBV5-1,.,.,TRBJ2-1,TGCGCCAGCAGCTTACCGGGAAGCGAGCAGTTCTTC,CASSLPGSEQFF
TRBV19,TRBD2,.,TRBJ2-1,TGTGCCAGTAGTATAGCCGGGACTAGCGGGAGAGGGCAGTTCTTC,CASSIAGTSGRGQFF
TRBV5-1,TRBD1,.,TRBJ1-1,TGCGCCAGCACCTTGATGGACAGGGACACTGAAGCTTTCTTT,CASTLMDRDTEAFF
TRBV5-1,TRBD1,.,TRBJ1-6,TGCGCCAGTCAACAGGGGCAGAGGTCGAATTCACCCCTCCACTTT,CASQQGQRSNSPLHF
TRBV5-1,TRBD1,.,TRBJ1-1,TGCGCCAGCAGCTTAGACAGGGGGCAGGTGGTGAACACTGAAGCTTTCTTT,CASSLDRGQVVNTEAFF
TRBV2,TRBD1,.,TRBJ2-7,TGTGCCAGCAGTGAAGGGACAGGGGGCTCTTACGAGCAGTACTTC,CASSEGTGGSYEQYF
TRBV2,TRBD2,.,TRBJ2-5,TGTGCCAGCACCGAAAAGGGGAGGGAAGAGACCCAGTACTTC,CASTEKGREETQYF
TRBV12-3/TRBV12-4,.,.,TRBJ1-1,TGTGCCAGCAGTCTTACTCGGAACACTGAAGCTTTCTTT,CASSLTRNTEAFF
TRBV7-2,TRBD1,.,TRBJ1-3,TGTGCCAGCAGTTTTACCGGGACAGGCGTTTCTGGAAACACCATATATTTT,CASSFTGTGVSGNTIYF
TRBV5-1,TRBD2,.,TRBJ2-1,TGCGCCAGCAGCCGACTAGCGGGAGAGCAGTTCTTC,CASSRLAGEQFF
TRBV6-2/TRBV6-3,TRBD2,.,TRBJ2-3,TGTGCCAGCAGTTACTTCGGACTAGCGGAAGCAGATACGCAGTATTTT,CASSYFGLAEADTQYF
TRBV4-3,.,.,TRBJ1-2,TGCGCCAGCAGCCAAGCGCCAGGTTACGGCTACACCTTC,CASSQAPGYGYTF
TRBV7-9,TRBD1,once,TRBJ1-2,TGTGCCAGCAGCCACGGACAGGGGGACTATGGCTACACCTTC,CASSHGQGDYGYTF
TRBV21-1,.,.,TRBJ1-4,TGTGCCACTTTGTTCGGGGAAAAACTGTTTTTT,CATLFGEKLFF
TRBV29-1,TRBD1,.,TRBJ2-7,TGCAGCGTCGGGACAGGGGGCAACGAGCAGTACTTC,CSVGTGGNEQYF
TRBV5-6,TRBD1,.,TRBJ2-7,TGTGCCAGCAGCTTGCCCGGGACAGGTTCCTACGAGCAGTACTTC,CASSLPGTGSYEQYF
TRBV9,TRBD2,.,TRBJ2-1,TGTGCCAGCAGCGCCGGGCGGACTAGCGGAATATACAATGAGCAGTTCTTC,CASSAGRTSGIYNEQFF
TRBV11-2,TRBD1,.,TRBJ1-1,TGTGCCAGCAGCCGCGCCGGGACAGGGCTGATCCCTGAAGCTTTCTTT,CASSRAGTGLIPEAFF
TRBV4-2,TRBD2,.,TRBJ2-7,TGTGCCAGCAGCCAGAAAGCGGGGGGGCCCTACGAGCAGTACTTC,CASSQKAGGPYEQYF
TRBV6-2/TRBV6-3,TRBD1,few,TRBJ2-7,TGTGCCAGCAGTTATTCCGGGACAGCCGAGCAGTACTTC,CASSYSGTAEQYF
TRBV13,TRBD2,.,TRBJ2-7,TGTGCCAGCAGCTCCCGGACTAGCGGGAGTGCCGAGCAGTACTTC,CASSSRTSGSAEQYF
TRBV7-2,.,.,TRBJ1-5,TGTGCCAGCAGAAGCGCTTCCACTCGGTTACCGAGACTTAATCAGCCCCAGCATTTT,CASRSASTRLPRLNQPQHF
TRBV9,TRBD1,.,TRBJ1-2,TGTGCCAGCAGCGTAGCGGACAGGGCTAACTATGGCTACACCTTC,CASSVADRANYGYTF
TRBV11-2,TRBD1,.,TRBJ2-5,TGTGCCAGCAGCTCCTTCCGGGACAGGGTGACCTTCCAAGAGACCCAGTACTTC,CASSSFRDRVTFQETQYF
TRBV6-5,.,.,TRBJ1-2,TGTGCCAGCAGGACCCTACCTAGTGGTGGCTACACCTTC,CASRTLPSGGYTF
TRBV2,.,.,TRBJ1-4,TGTGCCAGACAGAACCCGTATGAAAAACTGTTTTTT,CARQNPYEKLFF
TRBV3-1/TRBV3-2,.,.,TRBJ1-5,TGTGCCAGCAGCCAAGGAGGACAGAGCAATCAGCCCCAGCATTTT,CASSQGGQSNQPQHF
TRBV3-1/TRBV3-2,TRBD2,once,TRBJ2-3,TGTGCCAGCAGCCCCCGAAAGAACGAGCGGGAGTTGAATACGCAGTATTTT,CASSPRKNERELNTQYF
TRBV7-9,TRBD2,once,TRBJ2-3,TGTGCCAGCAGCCCGGGGGGGTCTAGCGGGTTCCTCACAGATACGCAGTATTTT,CASSPGGSSGFLTDTQYF
TRBV6-5,TRBD1,.,TRBJ1-2,TGTGCCAGCAAGGACAGGGAGGAAGGCTACACCTTC,CASKDREEGYTF
TRBV4-1,TRBD1,.,TRBJ1-1,TGCGCCAGCAGCCGAGACCTACAGGGGGCCACTGAAGCTTTCTTT,CASSRDLQGATEAFF
TRBV6-1,TRBD1,.,TRBJ1-6,TGTGCCAGCAGTGGTTATCCAGGGGGCGGTAATTCACCCCTCCACTTT,CASSGYPGGGNSPLHF
TRBV25-1,TRBD1,.,TRBJ1-5,TGTGCCAGCAGTGAGACAGGGTTAGGTCAGCCCCAGCATTTT,CASSETGLGQPQHF
TRBV6-5,.,.,TRBJ1-2,TGTGCCAGCAGCAACCCGGGGACAAGACCTTATGGCTACACCTTC,CASSNPGTRPYGYTF
TRBV24-1,.,.,TRBJ1-1,TGTGCCACCAGGGGGCCCGACGCTGAAGCTTTCTTT,CATRGPDAEAFF
TRBV5-1,.,.,TRBJ1-2,TGCGCCAGCAGCCCCGGACAGCGCTATGGCTACACCTTC,CASSPGQRYGYTF
TRBV27,TRBD2,.,TRBJ2-7,TGTGCCAGCAGTTTGCGCGGACTAGCGGGCAGGGTTGGCGAGCAGTACTTC,CASSLRGLAGRVGEQYF